This passage covers 25 T cell receptor beta chains from one sample sequenced in a study of a mutant IDH1 vaccine in newly diagnosed glioma (dated by TCRdb to the early 2020s). Library generation was performed with the immunoSEQ multiplex PCR assay. TCRdb provides this immuneACCESS table in a form limited to in-frame rearrangements. Some clones are lacking; in checked studies, under half of them reflect an unresolved V gene, and why the rest are absent is not known. The sample records around 50,000 clones, roughly 88% of which are singletons. The top ten hold 2% to 2.5% of the sample. The meaning of the sample's time point label: baseline, week 1 (first vaccination visit). The treatment or condition tag for this specimen amounts to: pre-vaccination baseline after standard-of-care therapy. This specimen consisted of PBMCs, obtained from a glioma patient treated with radiotherapy, temozolomide or both. The receptors derive from a middle-aged man with glioma.

This rearrangement joins TRBV29-1 to TRBJ2-7; the D gene is possibly TRBD1 (6 bases). V was cut by 4 bases and J by 5 bases, with 12 bases left in between. The CDR3 has 12 amino acids. CDR1 SQVTM and CDR2 ANQGSEA come from the germline V gene. The CDR3 DNA reads TGCAGCGTTGCGGGGCACAGGGACGAGCAGTACTTC. It codes for CSVAGHRDEQYF.

The chain is built from TRBV14 and TRBJ1-4, with D possibly being TRBD1 (6 bases). The CDR3 totals 16 residues. Germline loops: CDR1 SGHDN, CDR2 FVKESK. V was pared by 2 bases and J by 5 bases, with 15 bases between. The CDR3 region is CASSQRRGVENEKLFF. The CDR3 nucleotides are TGTGCCAGCAGCCAAAGGAGGGGGGTGGAGAATGAAAAACTGTTTTTT.

This chain connects TRBV7-8 to TRBJ2-7, with D tentatively TRBD2 (5 bases). V was shortened by 2 bases and J by 4 bases, with 12 bases between the two germline ends. CDR3 length: 14 residues. Germline V CDR1 and CDR2: SGHVS, FQNEAQ. CDR3 bases: TGTGCCAGCAGCTTAATCGGAGGTCAATACGAGCAGTACTTC. As protein: CASSLIGGQYEQYF. Together with reference TRBV7-8 and TRBJ2-7, the CDR3 gives the full variable domain: GAGVSQSPRYKVAKRGQDVALRCDPISGHVSLFWYQQALGQGPEFLTYFQNEAQLDKSGLPSDRFFAERPEGSVSTLKIQRTQQEDSAVYLCASSLIGGQYEQYFGPGTRLTVT.

The V gene is TRBV5-1, the J gene TRBJ2-7, with D perhaps TRBD2 (7 bases). Trimming took off 4 bases at V and 3 bases at J, with 17 bases between the two ends. This CDR3 has 15 amino acids. Germline CDR1 SGHRS, CDR2 YFSETQ. The CDR3 nucleotides are TGCGCCAGCAGCCGTATGGGGGGCGGGGGCTACGAGCAGTACTTC. The encoded protein is CASSRMGGGGYEQYF.

The V call is TRBV5-4, the J call TRBJ1-2; D remains ambiguous. CDR3 length: 12 amino acids. The ends were cut back, 6 bases at V and 7 bases at J, with 13 bases in the middle. The germline CDR1 and CDR2 sequences are SGHNT and YYREEE (reference sequence). CDR3 bases: TGTGCCAGCACCCCCGAGGCGGGTGGCTACACCTTC. Translation: CASTPEAGGYTF.

In this sample, this clone turned up once. The chain combines TRBV12-5 with TRBJ2-1; D is unclear. The germline V gene encodes CDR1 LGHNT and CDR2 FRNRAP. The V end lost 5 bases, the J end lost 9 bases, and 8 bases lay between the germline ends. The CDR3 is 11 residues long. The chain's CDR3 is CASGLEGEQFF. CDR3 bases: TGTGCTAGTGGTCTCGAAGGTGAGCAGTTCTTC.

This clone was counted between two and nine times. The chain recombines TRBV6-4 with TRBJ1-1; unclear D gene. This CDR3 region has 13 residues. V was pared by 3 bases and J by 1 base, with 6 bases between. Germline V gene sequence: CDR1 MRHNA, CDR2 SNTAGT. CDR3: CASSEEENTEAFF. Here the CDR3 DNA reads TGTGCCAGCAGTGAGGAAGAGAACACTGAAGCTTTCTTT.

V and J are TRBV5-4 and TRBJ2-5; 9 bases are shared with TRBD2. Losses at the gene ends were 4 bases for V and 2 bases for J; bases not matched to a gene: 6. The CDR3 covers 15 residues. Germline CDR1 SGHNT, CDR2 YYREEE (reference sequence). In nucleotides, the CDR3 is TGTGCCAGCAGCCAGCGACTAGCGGCACAAGAGACCCAGTACTTC. Protein product: CASSQRLAAQETQYF.

CDR3 nucleotides: TGCGCCAGCAGACAGGTCATCCAAGAGACCCAGTACTTC. Translation: CASRQVIQETQYF. The chain combines TRBV5-1 with TRBJ2-5; possible D gene TRBD1, 5 bases. Trimming shortened V by 5 bases and J by 1 base, and 9 bases separated the two germline ends. CDR1 is SGHRS, CDR2 YFSETQ, per germline. The CDR3 totals 13 residues.

The V call is TRBV9, the J call TRBJ2-2, with TRBD2 matching 14 bases. The CDR3 contains 16 residues. Germline CDR1 reads SGDLS; CDR2 reads YYNGEE. Losses at the gene ends were 4 bases for V and 7 bases for J; bases not matched to a gene: 6. Here the CDR3 reads CASSQGLAGVGGELFF. The CDR3 DNA reads TGTGCCAGCAGCCAGGGACTAGCGGGGGTCGGCGGGGAGCTGTTTTTT.

A single count supports this clone. The chain's CDR3 is CASSLVTVEETQYF. CDR3 in DNA: TGCGCCAGCAGCTTGGTGACGGTCGAAGAGACCCAGTACTTC. This chain links TRBV5-1 with TRBJ2-5; unclear D gene. Trimming removed 0 bases from V and 3 bases from J, with 9 bases in between. The CDR3 is made up of 14 amino acids. CDR1 is SGHRS and CDR2 is YFSETQ in the germline V gene.

For the CDR3, the DNA is TGTGCCAGCAGCTTAGTTTCGGAGACCCAGTACTTC. Translating gives CASSLVSETQYF. This rearrangement joins TRBV7-9 to TRBJ2-5; D is ambiguous. This CDR3 spans 12 amino acids. V lost 1 base, J lost 5 bases, and 5 bases lay in between. Germline V gene lookup returns CDR1 SEHNR and CDR2 FQNEAQ (reference sequence).

The chain links TRBV7-9 to TRBJ1-2; possible D gene TRBD1, 6 bases. Germline CDR1 reads SEHNR; CDR2 reads FQNEAQ (reference sequence). Trimming removed 1 base from V and 7 bases from J, with 13 bases in between. The CDR3 sequence is 14 residues long. The CDR3 loop reads CASSLETGPRGYTF. The CDR3 region has the DNA TGTGCCAGCAGCTTAGAAACAGGGCCCCGTGGCTACACCTTC.

The V gene is TRBV5-1, the J gene TRBJ2-1; TRBD2 is a possible D gene (6 bases). The germline gives CDR1 SGHRS, CDR2 YFSETQ. This CDR3 has 13 residues. Trimming removed 4 bases at V and 3 bases at J, with 8 bases between. Written as DNA, the CDR3 is TGCGCCAGCAGCGAGGACTACTACAATGAGCAGTTCTTC. Translation gives CASSEDYYNEQFF.

This clone was seen a single time. The chain is built from TRBV19 and TRBJ1-1; D is unclear. Trimming stripped 1 base from V and 1 base from J, with 4 bases between. CDR3 size: 13 residues. Per germline, CDR1 LNHDA and CDR2 SQIVND (reference sequence). This chain's CDR3 is CASSIAQNTEAFF. The CDR3 DNA sequence: TGTGCCAGTAGTATAGCTCAGAACACTGAAGCTTTCTTT.

For this clone: Germline is not matched at one junction end, which may reflect a read error. The chain joins TRBV5-1 to TRBJ1-3; 8 bases align to TRBD1. Looked up from germline, CDR1 is SGHRS and CDR2 is YFSETQ. CDR3 length: 14 residues. The CDR3 DNA reads TGCGCCAGCAGTTTGGACAGGGTTGGAAACACCATATATTTT. Amino acids: CASSLDRVGNTIYF. The variable domain in full, completed from reference TRBV5-1 and TRBJ1-3, reads KAGVTQTPRYLIKTRGQQVTLSCSPISGHRSVSWYQQTPGQGLQFLFEYFSETQRNKGNFPGRFSGRQFSNSRSEMNVSTLELGDSALYLCASSLDRVGNTIYFGEGSWLTVV.

This sequence joins TRBV5-1 and TRBJ2-6, with 11 bases matching TRBD1. CDR3 size: 16 residues. Germline CDR1 is SGHRS and CDR2 is YFSETQ. The ends lost 9 bases at V and 3 bases at J; junction bases unmatched: 8. The CDR3 loop is CATTGTGGFGANVLTF. As DNA, the CDR3 is TGCGCCACAACCGGGACAGGGGGATTTGGGGCCAACGTCCTGACTTTC.

The chain links TRBV5-1 to TRBJ2-3; 7 nucleotides agree with TRBD2. The germline gives CDR1 SGHRS, CDR2 YFSETQ. The CDR3 covers 14 residues. Losses at the gene ends were 0 bases for V and 5 bases for J; bases not matched to a gene: 3. The CDR3 spells CASSLEREVDTQYF. The CDR3 bases are TGCGCCAGCAGCTTGGAACGGGAGGTAGATACGCAGTATTTT.

CDR3 sequence reads: CASSLVQDWGHEQYF. CDR3 DNA sequence: TGTGCCAGCAGCTTAGTGCAAGATTGGGGGCACGAGCAGTACTTC. The J gene is TRBJ2-7, the V gene TRBV7-9; D might be TRBD1 (6 bases). From germline, CDR1 is SEHNR and CDR2 FQNEAQ (reference sequence). This CDR3 is built from 15 residues. The V and J ends lost 1 base and 5 bases respectively, with 15 bases between them.

The rearrangement uses TRBV18 and TRBJ1-1; D unresolved. CDR1 is KGHSH, CDR2 LQKENI, per germline. CDR3 length equals 14 residues. V lost 5 bases and J lost 1, with 11 bases in between. This CDR3 reads CASSETLKNTEAFF. Written as DNA, the CDR3 is TGTGCCAGCTCAGAGACCCTGAAGAACACTGAAGCTTTCTTT.

The chain employs TRBV5-1 and TRBJ2-3, with TRBD2 identical over 10 bases. CDR3 size: 15 residues. Trimming removed 0 bases from V and 4 bases from J; junction bases left unmatched: 2. Looked up from germline, CDR1 is SGHRS and CDR2 is YFSETQ. This CDR3 reads CASSLVLAGADTQYF. Here the CDR3 DNA reads TGCGCCAGCAGCTTGGTCCTAGCGGGAGCAGATACGCAGTATTTT.

The CDR3 spells CATSRGPAWDSGRNTQYF. DNA of the CDR3: TGTGCCACCAGCAGAGGTCCCGCTTGGGACAGTGGTAGGAATACGCAGTATTTT. The gene calls are TRBV15 and TRBJ2-3, with 7 nucleotides matching TRBD1. Germline V gene data show CDR1 as LNHNV and CDR2 as YYDKDF (reference sequence). The CDR3 extends over 18 amino acids. The V and J ends lost 1 base and 7 bases, in that order; junction bases with no gene match: 17.

V gene TRBV11-2 combines with J gene TRBJ1-1; no definite D call. The CDR3 contains 15 residues. The germline gives CDR1 SGHAT, CDR2 FQNNGV. V was clipped by 3 bases and J by 0 bases, with 11 bases between them. The CDR3 DNA reads as TGTGCCAGCAGCTTTACGGCAGGTATGAACACTGAAGCTTTCTTT. Translating it yields CASSFTAGMNTEAFF.

This chain uses TRBV6-5 with TRBJ1-5; 7 nucleotides agree with TRBD1. Losses at the gene ends were 6 bases for V and 9 bases for J; bases not matched to a gene: 11. The CDR3 contains 14 residues. Per the germline V gene, CDR1 is MNHEY and CDR2 is SVGAGI. For the CDR3, the DNA is TGTGCCAGCAGCTACAGGGGACCTGGATGGCCCCAGCATTTT. Translating it yields CASSYRGPGWPQHF.

The chain recombines TRBV7-9 with TRBJ2-5; D remains unclear. From germline, CDR1 is SEHNR and CDR2 FQNEAQ (reference sequence). V was pared by 6 bases and J by 5 bases, with 10 bases between. This CDR3 is built from 12 residues. This CDR3 is CASRSIGETQYF. The CDR3 DNA reads as TGTGCCAGCAGGTCCATCGGGGAGACCCAGTACTTC.